This TCR beta chain was observed in a study of blood T cell repertoires in COVID-19. About the study: Samples representing acute and convalescent COVID-19 were sourced from the United States, Italy and Spain. The analysed material was cDNA or gDNA that came from T cells, B-cell-depleted T cells, or PBMCs.

Per the original data handling: Estimation of nucleated cell counts was performed using reference gene primer amplification. This table comes from immunoSEQ multiplex PCR, and its TCRdb copy is limited to in-frame clones, with some not included. The D gene and trimming were derived from the DNA, and the V and J assignments and clone size from that table. This table holds 120,000 or so clones, 85% found once. The CDR3 runs 14 residues. Germline V gives CDR1 KGHDR, CDR2 SFDVKD. The ends were cut back, 5 bases at V and 5 bases at J, with 13 bases in the middle. This sequence joins TRBV24-1 and TRBJ2-3; tentative D call: TRBD2 (5 bases). Material: peripheral blood. This TCR was sampled from a man of 80 years or more with active or convalescent COVID-19. As DNA, the CDR3 is TGTGCCACCAGTGTTGGTCGACTATTAGATACGCAGTATTTT. This sequence encodes CATSVGRLLDTQYF.